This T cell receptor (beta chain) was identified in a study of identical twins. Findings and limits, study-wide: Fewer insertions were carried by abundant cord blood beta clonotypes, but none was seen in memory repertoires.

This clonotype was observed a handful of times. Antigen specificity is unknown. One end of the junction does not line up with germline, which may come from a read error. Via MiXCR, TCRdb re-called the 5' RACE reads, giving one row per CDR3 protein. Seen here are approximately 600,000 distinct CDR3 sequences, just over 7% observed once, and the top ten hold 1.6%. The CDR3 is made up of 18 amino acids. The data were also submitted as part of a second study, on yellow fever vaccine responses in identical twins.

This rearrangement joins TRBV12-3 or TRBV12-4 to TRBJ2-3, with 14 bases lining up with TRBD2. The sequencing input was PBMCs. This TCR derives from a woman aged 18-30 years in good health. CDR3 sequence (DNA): TGTACCAGCTGTTTGGGGACTAGCGGGGGTACCAGATCAGATACGCAGTATTTT. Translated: CTSCLGTSGGTRSDTQYF.